A single TCR beta chain is shown here with its context. V lost 5 bases, J lost 8 bases, and 7 bases stayed unmatched. CDR1 is SGHVS, CDR2 FNYEAQ, per germline. The CDR3 consists of 15 residues. This specimen comes from a study of blood T cells in healthy people across ages. Then a second PCR, running roughly 7 to 12 cycles, was carried out with a sample-barcoded 5' primer and a J-beta primer mix. Using its own MiXCR run on the 5' RACE reads, TCRdb lists one record per CDR3 protein. Here the sample spans about 1 million distinct CDR3 sequences, under 45% being singletons. The rearrangement uses TRBV7-6 and TRBJ2-1, with 12 nucleotides matching TRBD2. Sequences were obtained from blood. This clonotype was sampled from a woman in her sixties or seventies in good health. The CDR3 region has the DNA TGTGCCAGCAGCCCAGGACTAGCGGGAACCCATGAGCAGTTCTTC. This encodes CASSPGLAGTHEQFF. Full variable domain (rest looked up from reference TRBV7-6 and TRBJ2-1): GAGVSQSPRYKVTKRGQDVALRCDPISGHVSLYWYRQALGQGPEFLTYFNYEAQQDKSGLPNDRFSAERPEGSISTLTIQRTEQRDSAMYRCASSPGLAGTHEQFFGPGTRLTVL.